This T cell receptor beta chain derives from a study of human T cells and chemical hapten exposure. The germline V gene has CDR1 SGHTA and CDR2 FQGNSA. The CDR3 has 15 residues. Trimming pared 1 base from V and 0 bases from J, leaving 7 bases between. Unique molecular identifiers were attached to individual cDNA molecules within the library. TCRdb fed the RACE reads into MiXCR, producing one record per CDR3 protein. The sample lists 150,000 to 200,000 distinct CDR3 sequences, 13% to 15% occurring once. Indicated time point: patch test 1, 2 weeks after DPC sensitization. Treatment: therapeutic diphenylcyclopropenone sensitization with weekly scalp DPC. Investigators collected blood before applying each patch test. The study's findings and limits: The study found that DPC sensitization did not change TCRs above 1 in 1000 frequency. Relative to controls, expanded TCRs formed significantly more large CDR3 similarity clusters.

There are many counts of this clonotype. Its target is not known. This sequence joins TRBV7-2 and TRBJ1-5, with D perhaps TRBD1 (5 bases). The source of this sequence is a woman in her twenties or thirties with alopecia areata. Some clones in this sample may be carry-over from other donors' samples. The material was whole blood, obtained in connection with sensitization to the hapten diphenylcyclopropenone (DPC). The CDR3 nucleotides read TGTGCCAGCAGCTTAGAGGGGTATAGCAATCAGCCCCAGCATTTT. Its protein is CASSLEGYSNQPQHF.